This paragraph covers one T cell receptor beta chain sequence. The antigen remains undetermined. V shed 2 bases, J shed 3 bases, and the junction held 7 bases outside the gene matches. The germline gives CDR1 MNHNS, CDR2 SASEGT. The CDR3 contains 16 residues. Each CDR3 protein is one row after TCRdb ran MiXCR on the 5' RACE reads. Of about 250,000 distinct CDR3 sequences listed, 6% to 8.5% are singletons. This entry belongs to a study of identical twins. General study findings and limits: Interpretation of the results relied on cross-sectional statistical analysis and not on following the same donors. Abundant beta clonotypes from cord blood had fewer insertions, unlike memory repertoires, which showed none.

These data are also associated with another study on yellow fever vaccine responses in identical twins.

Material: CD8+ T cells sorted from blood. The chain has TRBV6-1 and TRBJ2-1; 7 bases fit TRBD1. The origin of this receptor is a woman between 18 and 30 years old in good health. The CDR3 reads CASSEQLTGIYNEQFF. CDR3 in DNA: TGTGCCAGCAGTGAACAATTGACAGGGATCTACAATGAGCAGTTCTTC.